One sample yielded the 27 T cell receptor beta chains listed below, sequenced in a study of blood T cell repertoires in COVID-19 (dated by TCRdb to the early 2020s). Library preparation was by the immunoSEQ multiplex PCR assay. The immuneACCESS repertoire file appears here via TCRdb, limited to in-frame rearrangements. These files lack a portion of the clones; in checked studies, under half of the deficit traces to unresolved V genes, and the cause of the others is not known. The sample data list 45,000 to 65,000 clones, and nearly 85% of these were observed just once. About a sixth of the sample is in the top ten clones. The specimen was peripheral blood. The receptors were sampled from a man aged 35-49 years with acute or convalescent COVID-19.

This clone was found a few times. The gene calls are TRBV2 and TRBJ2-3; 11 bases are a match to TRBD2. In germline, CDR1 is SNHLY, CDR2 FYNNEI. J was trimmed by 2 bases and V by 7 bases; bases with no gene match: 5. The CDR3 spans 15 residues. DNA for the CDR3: TGTGCCAGCATGAGGACTAGCGGGTCCACAGATACGCAGTATTTT. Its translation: CASMRTSGSTDTQYF.

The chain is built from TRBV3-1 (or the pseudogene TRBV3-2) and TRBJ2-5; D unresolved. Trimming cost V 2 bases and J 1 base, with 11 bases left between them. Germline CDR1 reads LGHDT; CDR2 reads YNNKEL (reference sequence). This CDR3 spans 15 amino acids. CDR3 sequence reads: CASSQNAGAQETQYF. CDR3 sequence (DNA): TGTGCCAGCAGCCAAAACGCTGGAGCCCAAGAGACCCAGTACTTC.

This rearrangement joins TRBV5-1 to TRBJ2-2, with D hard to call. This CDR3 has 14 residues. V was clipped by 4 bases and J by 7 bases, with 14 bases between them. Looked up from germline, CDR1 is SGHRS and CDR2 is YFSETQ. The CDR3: CASSPITFGGELFF. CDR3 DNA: TGCGCCAGCAGCCCCATAACTTTCGGCGGGGAGCTGTTTTTT.

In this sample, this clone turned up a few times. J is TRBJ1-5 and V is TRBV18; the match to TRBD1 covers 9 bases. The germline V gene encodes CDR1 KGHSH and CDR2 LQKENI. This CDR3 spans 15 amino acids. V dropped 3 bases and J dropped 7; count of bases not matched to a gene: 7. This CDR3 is CASSPYTGGGQPQHF. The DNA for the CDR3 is TGTGCCAGCTCACCGTATACAGGGGGCGGGCAGCCCCAGCATTTT.

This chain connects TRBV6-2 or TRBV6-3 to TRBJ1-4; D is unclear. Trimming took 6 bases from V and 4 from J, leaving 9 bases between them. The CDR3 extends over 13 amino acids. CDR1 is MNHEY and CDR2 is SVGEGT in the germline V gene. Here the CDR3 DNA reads TGTGCCAGCAGACCTTACAATAATGAAAAACTGTTTTTT. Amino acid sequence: CASRPYNNEKLFF.

The CDR3 spells CASSSRGGNYEQYF. The DNA for the CDR3 is TGTGCCAGCAGCTCTAGAGGAGGGAACTACGAGCAGTACTTC. The chain recombines TRBV9 with TRBJ2-7; maybe TRBD2 (6 bases). Per the germline V gene, CDR1 is SGDLS and CDR2 is YYNGEE. Between the trimmed V and J ends, which lost 4 bases and 3 bases, there was a span of 14 bases. The CDR3 runs to 14 residues.

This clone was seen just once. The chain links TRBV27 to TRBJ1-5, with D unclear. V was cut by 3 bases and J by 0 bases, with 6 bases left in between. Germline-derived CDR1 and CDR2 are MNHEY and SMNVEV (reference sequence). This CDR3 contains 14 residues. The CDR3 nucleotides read TGTGCCAGCAGTTTCCGGGATAGCAATCAGCCCCAGCATTTT. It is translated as CASSFRDSNQPQHF.

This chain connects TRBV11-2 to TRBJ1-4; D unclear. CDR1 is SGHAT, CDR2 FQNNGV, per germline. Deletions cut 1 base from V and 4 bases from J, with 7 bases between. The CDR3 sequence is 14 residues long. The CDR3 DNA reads TGTGCCAGCAGCTTAGGACTCAATAATGAAAAACTGTTTTTT. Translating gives CASSLGLNNEKLFF.

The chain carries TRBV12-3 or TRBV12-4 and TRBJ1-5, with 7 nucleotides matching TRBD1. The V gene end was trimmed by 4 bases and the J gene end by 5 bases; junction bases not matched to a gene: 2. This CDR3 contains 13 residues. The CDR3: CASSSDRDQPQHF. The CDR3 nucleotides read TGTGCCAGCAGTTCAGACAGGGATCAGCCCCAGCATTTT.

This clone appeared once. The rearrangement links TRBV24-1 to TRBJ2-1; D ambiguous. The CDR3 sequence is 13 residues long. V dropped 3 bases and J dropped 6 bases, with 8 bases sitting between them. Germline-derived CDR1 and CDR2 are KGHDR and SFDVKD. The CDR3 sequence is CATSDVEFNEQFF. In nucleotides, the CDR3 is TGTGCCACCAGTGATGTGGAGTTCAATGAGCAGTTCTTC.

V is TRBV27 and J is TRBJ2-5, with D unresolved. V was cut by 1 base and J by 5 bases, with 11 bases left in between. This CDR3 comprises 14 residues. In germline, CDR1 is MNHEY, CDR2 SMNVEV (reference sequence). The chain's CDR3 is CASSLWARSETQYF. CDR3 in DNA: TGTGCCAGCAGTTTATGGGCCAGATCGGAGACCCAGTACTTC.

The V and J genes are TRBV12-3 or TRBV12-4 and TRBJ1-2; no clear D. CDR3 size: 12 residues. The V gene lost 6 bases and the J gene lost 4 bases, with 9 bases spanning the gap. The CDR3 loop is CASSPGIYGYTF. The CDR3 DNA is TGTGCCAGCAGCCCCGGGATCTATGGCTACACCTTC.

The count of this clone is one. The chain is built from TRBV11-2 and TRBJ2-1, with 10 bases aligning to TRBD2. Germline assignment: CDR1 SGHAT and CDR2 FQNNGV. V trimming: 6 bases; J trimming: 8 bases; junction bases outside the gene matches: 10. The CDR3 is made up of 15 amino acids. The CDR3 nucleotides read TGTGCCAGCAGAAGCGGGGGGGCCTTGTATGATGAGCAGTTCTTC. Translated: CASRSGGALYDEQFF. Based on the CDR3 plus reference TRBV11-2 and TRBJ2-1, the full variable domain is EAGVAQSPRYKIIEKRQSVAFWCNPISGHATLYWYQQILGQGPKLLIQFQNNGVVDDSQLPKDRFSAERLKGVDSTLKIQPAKLEDSAVYLCASRSGGALYDEQFFGPGTRLTVL.

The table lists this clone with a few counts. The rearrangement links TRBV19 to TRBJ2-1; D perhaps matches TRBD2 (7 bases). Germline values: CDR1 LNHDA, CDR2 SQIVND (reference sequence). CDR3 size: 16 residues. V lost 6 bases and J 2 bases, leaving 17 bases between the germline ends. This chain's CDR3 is CASSDKGGGPYNEQFF. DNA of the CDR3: TGTGCCAGTAGCGACAAGGGGGGAGGGCCCTACAATGAGCAGTTCTTC. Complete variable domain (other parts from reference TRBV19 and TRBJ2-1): DGGITQSPKYLFRKEGQNVTLSCEQNLNHDAMYWYRQDPGQGLRLIYYSQIVNDFQKGDIAEGYSVSREKKESFPLTVTSAQKNPTAFYLCASSDKGGGPYNEQFFGPGTRLTVL.

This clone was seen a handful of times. The CDR3: CASRGTSTDTQYF. The CDR3 nucleotides read TGTGCCAGCAGAGGGACTAGCACAGATACGCAGTATTTT. V and J are TRBV6-5 and TRBJ2-3; the D gene is possibly TRBD2 (6 bases). Looked up from germline, CDR1 is MNHEY and CDR2 is SVGAGI. This CDR3 spans 13 amino acids. The V gene lost 6 bases and the J gene lost 0 bases, with 7 bases spanning the gap.

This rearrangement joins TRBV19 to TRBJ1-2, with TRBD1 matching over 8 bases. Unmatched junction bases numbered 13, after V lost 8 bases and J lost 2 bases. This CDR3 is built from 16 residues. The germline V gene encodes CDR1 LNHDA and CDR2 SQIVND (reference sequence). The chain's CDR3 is CASEGTRTGKNYGYTF. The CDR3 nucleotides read TGTGCCAGTGAAGGGACACGGACAGGGAAGAACTATGGCTACACCTTC.

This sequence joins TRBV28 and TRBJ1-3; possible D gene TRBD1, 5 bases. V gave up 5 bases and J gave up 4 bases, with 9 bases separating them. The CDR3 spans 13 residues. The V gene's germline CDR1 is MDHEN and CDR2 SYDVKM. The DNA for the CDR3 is TGTGCCAGCAGTGTGGGGGGAGGAAACACCATATATTTT. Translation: CASSVGGGNTIYF. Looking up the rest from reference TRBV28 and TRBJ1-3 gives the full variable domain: DVKVTQSSRYLVKRTGEKVFLECVQDMDHENMFWYRQDPGLGLRLIYFSYDVKMKEKGDIPEGYSVSREKKERFSLILESASTNQTSMYLCASSVGGGNTIYFGEGSWLTVV.

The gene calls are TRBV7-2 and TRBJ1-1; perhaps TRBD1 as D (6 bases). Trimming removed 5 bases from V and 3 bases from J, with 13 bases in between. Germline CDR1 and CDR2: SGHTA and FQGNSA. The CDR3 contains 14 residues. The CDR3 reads CASSPTTGHTEAFF. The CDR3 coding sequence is TGTGCCAGCAGCCCGACCACAGGGCACACTGAAGCTTTCTTT. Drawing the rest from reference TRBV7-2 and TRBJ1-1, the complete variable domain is GAGVSQSPSNKVTEKGKDVELRCDPISGHTALYWYRQSLGQGLEFLIYFQGNSAPDKSGLPSDRFSAERTGGSVSTLTIQRTQQEDSAVYLCASSPTTGHTEAFFGQGTRLTVV.

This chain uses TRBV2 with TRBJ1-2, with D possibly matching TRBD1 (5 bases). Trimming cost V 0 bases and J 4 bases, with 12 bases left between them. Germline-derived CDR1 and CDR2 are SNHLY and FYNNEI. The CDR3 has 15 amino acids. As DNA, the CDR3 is TGTGCCAGCAGTGAAGCGCAGCAGGGCCCCTATGGCTACACCTTC. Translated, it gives CASSEAQQGPYGYTF.

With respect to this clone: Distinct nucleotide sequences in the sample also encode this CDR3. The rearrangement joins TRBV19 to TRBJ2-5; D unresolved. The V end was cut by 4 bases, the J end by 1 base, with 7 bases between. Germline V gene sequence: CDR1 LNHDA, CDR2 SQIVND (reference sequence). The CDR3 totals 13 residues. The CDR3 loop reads CASSNMIQETQYF. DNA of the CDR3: TGTGCCAGTAGTAACATGATCCAAGAGACCCAGTACTTC.

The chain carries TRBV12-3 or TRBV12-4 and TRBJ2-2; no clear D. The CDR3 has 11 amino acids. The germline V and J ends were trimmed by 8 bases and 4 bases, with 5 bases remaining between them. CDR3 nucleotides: TGTGCCAGCTCCGGCACCGGGGAGCTGTTTTTT. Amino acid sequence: CASSGTGELFF.

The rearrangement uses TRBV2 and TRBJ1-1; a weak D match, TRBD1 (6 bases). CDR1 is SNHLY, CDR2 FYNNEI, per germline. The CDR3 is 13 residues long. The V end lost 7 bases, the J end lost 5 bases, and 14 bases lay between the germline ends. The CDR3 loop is CASTRGQFTEAFF. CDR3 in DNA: TGTGCCAGCACCAGAGGACAGTTTACTGAAGCTTTCTTT.

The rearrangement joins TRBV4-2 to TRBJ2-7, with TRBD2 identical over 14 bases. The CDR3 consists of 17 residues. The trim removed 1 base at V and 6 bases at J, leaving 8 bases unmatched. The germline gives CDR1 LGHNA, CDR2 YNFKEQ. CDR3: CASSQGTGLAGGGEQYF. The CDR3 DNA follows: TGTGCCAGCAGCCAAGGGACAGGACTAGCGGGAGGTGGCGAGCAGTACTTC.

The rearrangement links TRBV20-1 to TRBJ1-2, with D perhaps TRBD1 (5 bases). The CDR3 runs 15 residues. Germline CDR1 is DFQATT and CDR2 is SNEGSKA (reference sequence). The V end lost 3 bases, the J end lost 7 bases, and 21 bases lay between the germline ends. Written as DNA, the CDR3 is TGCAGTGCTAGTGAACAGGTGGCGGCGGGAAGTGGCTACACCTTC. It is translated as CSASEQVAAGSGYTF.

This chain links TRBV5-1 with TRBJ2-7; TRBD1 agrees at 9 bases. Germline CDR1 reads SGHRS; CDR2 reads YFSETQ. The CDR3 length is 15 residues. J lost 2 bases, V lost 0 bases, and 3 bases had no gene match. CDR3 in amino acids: CASSLVGQGAYEQYF. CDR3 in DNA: TGCGCCAGCAGCTTGGTGGGACAGGGAGCCTACGAGCAGTACTTC. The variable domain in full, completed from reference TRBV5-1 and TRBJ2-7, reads KAGVTQTPRYLIKTRGQQVTLSCSPISGHRSVSWYQQTPGQGLQFLFEYFSETQRNKGNFPGRFSGRQFSNSRSEMNVSTLELGDSALYLCASSLVGQGAYEQYFGPGTRLTVT.

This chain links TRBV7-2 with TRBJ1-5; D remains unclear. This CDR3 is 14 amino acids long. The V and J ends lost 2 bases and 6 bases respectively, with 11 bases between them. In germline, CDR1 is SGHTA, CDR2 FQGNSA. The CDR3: CASSLREGGQPQHF. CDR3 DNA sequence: TGTGCCAGCAGCTTAAGGGAGGGCGGTCAGCCCCAGCATTTT.

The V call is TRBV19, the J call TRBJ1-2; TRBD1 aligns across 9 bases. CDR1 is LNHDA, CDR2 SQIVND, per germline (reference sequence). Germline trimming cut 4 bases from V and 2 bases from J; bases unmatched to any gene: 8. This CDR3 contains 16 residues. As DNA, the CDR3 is TGTGCCAGTAGTAGAGGACAGGGGCGATCGAACTATGGCTACACCTTC. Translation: CASSRGQGRSNYGYTF.